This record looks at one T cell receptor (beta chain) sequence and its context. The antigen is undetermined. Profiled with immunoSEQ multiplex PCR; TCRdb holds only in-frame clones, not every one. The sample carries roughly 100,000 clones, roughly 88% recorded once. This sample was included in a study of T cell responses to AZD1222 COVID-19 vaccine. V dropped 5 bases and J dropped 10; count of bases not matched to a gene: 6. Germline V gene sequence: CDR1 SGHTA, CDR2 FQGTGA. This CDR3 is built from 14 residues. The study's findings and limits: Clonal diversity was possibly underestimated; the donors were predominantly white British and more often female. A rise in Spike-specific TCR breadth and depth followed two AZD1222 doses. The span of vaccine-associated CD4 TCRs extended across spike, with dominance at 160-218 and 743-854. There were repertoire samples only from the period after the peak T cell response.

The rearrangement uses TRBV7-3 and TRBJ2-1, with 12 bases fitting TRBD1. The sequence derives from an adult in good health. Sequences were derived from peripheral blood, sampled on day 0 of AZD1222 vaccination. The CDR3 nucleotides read TGTGCCAGCAGCCTGGGACAGGGGGCTTGGGAGCAGTTCTTC. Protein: CASSLGQGAWEQFF.